This T cell receptor beta chain was found in a study of T cells expressing NK-cell markers. Study-wide findings and caveats: Dominant NKG2C+ clonotypes were found to form 1.0-7.0% of CD8+ T cells in 5 or 6 donors.

Of note for this clonotype: Its antigen is still unknown.

What made the TCR beta cDNA was 5'RACE template switching with UMIs. Reprocessing the 5' RACE reads, TCRdb reports a single entry for every CDR3 protein and omits DNA. This specimen shows around 470,000 distinct CDR3 sequences; the ten leading clones hold more than 1.4%. This CDR3 has 15 amino acids. Germline assignment: CDR1 MRHNA and CDR2 SNTAGT. The J gene is TRBJ2-1, the V gene TRBV6-4. The source is a woman between 45 and 60 years old in good health. The material sequenced was blood T cells: a sorted CD56 or NKG2C T cell subset, CD4+ or CD8+ T cells, or bulk PBMC T cells (not recorded which). The CDR3 sequence is CASSRQAFSYNEQFF.